This T cell receptor beta chain was profiled in a study of blood T cell repertoires in COVID-19. Study-level information: Spain, Italy and the United States supplied samples that represented acute and convalescent COVID-19. T cells, B-cell-depleted T cells, or PBMCs supplied cDNA or gDNA.

Authors' analysis steps: Researchers report that nucleated cell counts were estimated from reference gene primer amplification. Sequencing used immunoSEQ multiplex PCR; TCRdb keeps in-frame clones, though not all of them. Clonal size and the V and J genes are those of that table, whereas D and trimming came from the DNA. The sample has more than 85,000 clones, 70% to 90% seen once. The V segment lost 1 base and the J segment 7 bases; nucleotides outside the gene matches: 8. Germline loops: CDR1 LNHNV, CDR2 YYDKDF (reference sequence). CDR3 length equals 16 residues. V gene TRBV15 combines with J gene TRBJ2-1; TRBD2 matches 9 bases. The receptor comes from a human donor in a cohort sampled during active COVID-19. Input material: peripheral blood. The CDR3 DNA sequence: TGTGCCACCAGCAGAGCAGCGGGAGGAAAAGGAAATGAGCAGTTCTTC. It specifies CATSRAAGGKGNEQFF.